What follows are 13 T cell receptor beta chains derived from one specimen sequenced in a study of beta chain features in type 1 diabetes. Study-wide findings and caveats: Shorter TCRB CDR3s, moderately but significantly so, were found in Type 1 diabetes patients in all four CD4+ subsets.

The entirety of the isolated RNA underwent reverse transcription, so expressed TCRB transcripts were sequenced. Profiling relied on immunoSEQ multiplex PCR, and the TCRdb table lists in-frame clones only, not all of them. Of 400,000 or so clones in the sample, around an eighth are singletons; the top ten hold around 0.01%. These receptors lack a known antigen. Sequenced material: naive CD4+ T cells from blood. The receptors originated from a woman between 18 and 30 years old with type 1 diabetes.

Only a few counts were recorded for this clone. The CDR3 loop is CASSSRSYYEQYF. The CDR3, as DNA: TGTGCCAGTAGTAGTAGGAGTTACTACGAGCAGTACTTC. The chain joins TRBV19 to TRBJ2-7; D unresolved. V lost 4 bases and J 3 bases, leaving 10 bases between the germline ends. Germline-derived CDR1 and CDR2 are LNHDA and SQIVND (reference sequence). The CDR3 covers 13 residues. Complete variable domain (other parts from reference TRBV19 and TRBJ2-7): DGGITQSPKYLFRKEGQNVTLSCEQNLNHDAMYWYRQDPGQGLRLIYYSQIVNDFQKGDIAEGYSVSREKKESFPLTVTSAQKNPTAFYLCASSSRSYYEQYFGPGTRLTVT.

The V and J genes are TRBV5-4 and TRBJ2-1; 9 bases line up with TRBD2. From germline, CDR1 is SGHNT and CDR2 YYREEE (reference sequence). The CDR3 runs 15 residues. V dropped 1 base and J dropped 6; count of bases not matched to a gene: 5. DNA for the CDR3: TGTGCCAGCAGCTTGCGGCTTAGCGGGAGCAATGAGCAGTTCTTC. Protein sequence: CASSLRLSGSNEQFF.

This clone was seen a few times. The chain has TRBV15 and TRBJ2-1, with D perhaps TRBD2 (6 bases). V was clipped by 3 bases and J by 7 bases, with 16 bases between them. Germline V lookup: CDR1 LNHNV, CDR2 YYDKDF (reference sequence). This CDR3 has 15 amino acids. In DNA, the CDR3 is TGTGCCACCAGCAGGGACCTCAGACTAGGAAATGAGCAGTTCTTC. It is translated as CATSRDLRLGNEQFF.

Only a few counts were recorded for this clone. The J gene is TRBJ2-3, the V gene TRBV4-1, with D unclear. This CDR3 spans 15 amino acids. CDR1 and CDR2 (germline): MGHRA, YSYEKL. V was clipped by 1 base and J by 1 base, with 9 bases between them. The CDR3 spells CASSQVVTGTDTQYF. CDR3 in DNA: TGCGCCAGCAGCCAAGTCGTCACAGGCACAGATACGCAGTATTTT.

This clone was picked up a small number of times. The genes are TRBV5-6 and TRBJ1-6, with D hard to call. From germline, CDR1 is SGHDT and CDR2 YYEEEE. The V end lost 0 bases, the J end lost 9 bases, and 10 bases lay between the germline ends. The length of the CDR3 is 14 residues. CDR3 in DNA: TGTGCCAGCAGCTTGGTACGGTCGAGTTCACCCCTCCACTTT. As protein: CASSLVRSSSPLHF. Supplemented by reference TRBV5-6 and TRBJ1-6, the full variable domain reads DAGVTQSPTHLIKTRGQQVTLRCSPKSGHDTVSWYQQALGQGPQFIFQYYEEEERQRGNFPDRFSGHQFPNYSSELNVNALLLGDSALYLCASSLVRSSSPLHFGNGTRLTVT.

In its sample, this clone was seen a few times. The chain joins TRBV19 to TRBJ1-5; D is unclear. Looked up from germline, CDR1 is LNHDA and CDR2 is SQIVND (reference sequence). V was shortened by 7 bases and J by 0 bases, with 7 bases between the two germline ends. This CDR3 contains 13 residues. In nucleotides, the CDR3 is TGTGCCAGTACCAGTTATAGCAATCAGCCCCAGCATTTT. Its translation: CASTSYSNQPQHF.

The J gene is TRBJ2-2, the V gene TRBV9, with D tentatively TRBD2 (6 bases). Germline CDR1 is SGDLS and CDR2 is YYNGEE. The ends were cut back, 1 base at V and 2 bases at J, with 12 bases in the middle. The CDR3 runs 16 residues. The CDR3 reads CASSVMGRGNTGELFF. In nucleotides, the CDR3 is TGTGCCAGCAGCGTAATGGGGCGGGGTAACACCGGGGAGCTGTTTTTT.

The V call is TRBV9, the J call TRBJ1-1; D remains ambiguous. Germline V gene sequence: CDR1 SGDLS, CDR2 YYNGEE. The V and J ends lost 4 bases and 7 bases respectively, with 17 bases between them. CDR3 length: 14 amino acids. The CDR3 is CASSPGLKEGEAFF. CDR3 nucleotides: TGTGCCAGCAGCCCGGGTTTGAAGGAGGGTGAAGCTTTCTTT.

This clone occurred a few times. The chain joins TRBV5-6 to TRBJ1-2; 7 bases map to TRBD1. The V segment lost 7 bases and the J segment 8 bases; nucleotides outside the gene matches: 8. From germline, CDR1 is SGHDT and CDR2 YYEEEE. The CDR3 sequence is 12 residues long. As DNA, the CDR3 is TGTGCCAGCCGGGGACAGCCAGGGGGCTACACCTTC. Encoded protein: CASRGQPGGYTF.

This sequence joins TRBV5-4 and TRBJ1-6, with a weak D call TRBD1 (6 bases). The CDR3 consists of 16 residues. Germline CDR1 SGHNT, CDR2 YYREEE (reference sequence). V lost 6 bases to trimming and J lost 5 bases, with 18 bases between them. CDR3 protein: CASTLLGPGDNSPLHF. The CDR3 DNA follows: TGTGCCAGCACCCTCTTGGGCCCAGGGGATAATTCACCCCTCCACTTT.

This clone was counted a few times. J is TRBJ2-3 and V is TRBV5-4; 8 bases align to TRBD2. With 7 bases clipped from V and 1 base from J, the junction kept 5 bases outside the gene matches. The CDR3 contains 14 residues. Germline-derived CDR1 and CDR2 are SGHNT and YYREEE (reference sequence). The CDR3 sequence: CASLLADRTDTQYF. Written as DNA, the CDR3 is TGTGCCAGCTTACTAGCGGACCGCACAGATACGCAGTATTTT.

This clone was counted a few times. This chain uses TRBV30 with TRBJ2-2; 12 bases match TRBD2. This CDR3 is built from 17 residues. The J segment lost 4 bases and the V segment lost 1 base, leaving 7 bases of the junction unmatched. From germline, CDR1 is GTSNPN and CDR2 SVGIG (reference sequence). The CDR3 sequence is CAWSDRTSGMFTGELFF. CDR3 DNA sequence: TGTGCCTGGAGTGACCGGACTAGCGGGATGTTCACCGGGGAGCTGTTTTTT. The variable domain in full, completed from reference TRBV30 and TRBJ2-2, reads SQTIHQWPATLVQPVGSPLSLECTVEGTSNPNLYWYRQAAGRGLQLLFYSVGIGQISSEVPQNLSASRPQDRQFILSSKKLLLSDSGFYLCAWSDRTSGMFTGELFFGEGSRLTVL.

CDR3 amino acids: CASSLVVGGPYEQYF. CDR3 nucleotides: TGCGCCAGCAGCTTGGTGGTGGGAGGGCCCTACGAGCAGTACTTC. The chain carries TRBV5-1 and TRBJ2-7, with 7 nucleotides matching TRBD2. V lost 0 bases, J lost 2 bases, and 5 bases stayed unmatched. This CDR3 has 15 amino acids. Germline loops: CDR1 SGHRS, CDR2 YFSETQ.